Listed below are T cell receptor beta chains from one sample, sequenced in a study of human T cells and chemical hapten exposure. TCRdb fed the RACE reads into MiXCR, producing one record per CDR3 protein. The repertoire consists of more than 75,000 distinct CDR3 sequences, with roughly 8.6% occurring once and the leading ten covering 1.5% to 1.7%. Sequencing was performed on whole blood. Receptors were obtained from a male donor in good health. Some clones in this sample may be carry-over from other donors' samples. Each CDR3 is given without its conserved first and last residue.

J gene,V gene,CDR3 protein
TRBJ2-7,TRBV2,ASRTGTEAYEQY
TRBJ2-7,TRBV2,ASSGSGRLEQY
TRBJ1-1,TRBV12-3/TRBV12-4,ASSLWEGNTEAF
TRBJ2-1,TRBV18,ASSPGLAGSNEQF
TRBJ2-6,TRBV4-2,ASSQEILGRTSLSGANVLT
TRBJ2-1,TRBV3-1,ASSQIAGLSYNEQF
TRBJ2-1,TRBV28,ASSLYGLGQASYNEQF
TRBJ2-5,TRBV5-1,ASSQLRGVGETQY
TRBJ2-7,TRBV24-1,ATSDLGTEGPYEQY
TRBJ1-1,TRBV6-5,ASSYRKGVEAF
TRBJ1-5,TRBV4-3,ASSQDFPNQPQH
TRBJ2-1,TRBV7-2,ASSLGRDTERLRVDQWVNEQF
TRBJ2-2,TRBV10-3,AIRPDRGDTGELF
TRBJ2-3,TRBV6-2/TRBV6-3,ASSYGALRSSTDTQY
TRBJ2-7,TRBV5-1,ASSLARDSRPYEQY
TRBJ2-2,TRBV12-3/TRBV12-4,ASRDKINTGELF
TRBJ1-6,TRBV12-3/TRBV12-4,ASTIKFNSPLH
TRBJ2-3,TRBV2,ASSEARPVVPSDTQY
TRBJ2-7,TRBV7-2,ASSLETSGTSGSGRYEQY
TRBJ2-1,TRBV7-2,ASSFVSGGAYNEQF
TRBJ2-4,TRBV12-3/TRBV12-4,ASHGRDRGAKNIQY
TRBJ2-6,TRBV24-1,ATSDSSGAGANVLT
TRBJ2-5,TRBV6-2/TRBV6-3,ASSYLASGGAWETQY
TRBJ1-2,TRBV25-1,ASSERDNYGYT
TRBJ2-1,TRBV12-3/TRBV12-4,ASSLGTSVVSNEQF
TRBJ2-3,TRBV5-4,ASSLSGFTDTQY
TRBJ2-5,TRBV5-4,ASSLLGETQY
TRBJ2-1,TRBV29-1,SERSGNEQF
TRBJ1-1,TRBV12-3/TRBV12-4,ASSWSQNTEAF
TRBJ2-3,TRBV5-6,ASSTSTDTQY
TRBJ2-7,TRBV19,ASSIHGQGSYEQY
TRBJ1-4,TRBV7-9,ASSLVGGAEKLF
TRBJ2-5,TRBV29-1,SVGETQY
TRBJ1-2,TRBV12-3/TRBV12-4,ASSFVRDYGYT
TRBJ2-7,TRBV20-1,SARVPTGTAYEQY
TRBJ2-7,TRBV11-2,ASAQGPYEQY
TRBJ1-6,TRBV5-1,ASSLAFMGLLNSPLH
TRBJ2-1,TRBV12-3/TRBV12-4,ASSPRIRDRVF
TRBJ1-4,TRBV5-4,ASSLGGRGEKLF
TRBJ2-5,TRBV7-2,ASRRTWGLQETQY
TRBJ2-1,TRBV4-1,ASSQVAGGPGEQF
TRBJ2-3,TRBV20-1,SAGPLSGRPDTQY
TRBJ1-4,TRBV6-6,ASSYENEKLF
TRBJ1-1,TRBV30,AWSIGGTANTEAF
TRBJ1-6,TRBV7-9,ASSPIDSNSPLH
TRBJ1-2,TRBV9,ASSVDHNSNYGYT
TRBJ2-7,TRBV29-1,SVEDARTGSYEQY
TRBJ1-2,TRBV7-2,ASSLARAESYT
TRBJ2-3,TRBV27,ASSLSGLARADTQY
TRBJ1-1,TRBV4-2,ASSQEELYEAF
TRBJ1-1,TRBV20-1,SARKTNTEAF
TRBJ2-7,TRBV5-4,ASSLRGQYEQY
TRBJ2-2,TRBV6-6,ASILLAGKNTGELF
TRBJ2-7,TRBV27,ASSRDLRYYEQY
TRBJ1-1,TRBV11-2,ASSSPDRVPPNTEAF
TRBJ2-3,TRBV6-4,ASSDRSTGGWDTQY
TRBJ1-2,TRBV12-3/TRBV12-4,ASSTLNVGYT
TRBJ1-1,TRBV6-2/TRBV6-3,ASSRDRGLEAF
TRBJ1-6,TRBV28,ASSVGGLGNSPLH
TRBJ1-5,TRBV2,ASSGGRGWGQPQH